The clone carrying this TCR beta chain was counted only a few times. TCRdb analysed the 5' RACE reads with MiXCR anew, one entry per CDR3 protein. The table has tens of thousands of distinct CDR3 sequences, 10% to 13% seen once; the top ten hold 9.5% to 15%. The record originates from a study of T cells after yellow fever vaccination. Germline V gene sequence: CDR1 MGHRA, CDR2 YSYEKL. V trimming: 2 bases; J trimming: 10 bases; junction bases outside the gene matches: 7. The CDR3 loop spans 15 amino acids. This rearrangement joins TRBV4-1 to TRBJ1-6; TRBD1 matches at 8 bases. This receptor was identified in a man between 18 and 29 years old who received the YFV17D yellow fever vaccine. This sample comprised PBMCs, either bulk or a sorted T-cell subset (CD4+, CD8+, memory, or dextramer-sorted; not recorded which), obtained around 15 days after the first yellow fever vaccination. The CDR3 DNA sequence: TGCGCCAGCAGCCAATGGGGCCAGGGGGCCTCACCCCTCCACTTT. Protein product: CASSQWGQGASPLHF.